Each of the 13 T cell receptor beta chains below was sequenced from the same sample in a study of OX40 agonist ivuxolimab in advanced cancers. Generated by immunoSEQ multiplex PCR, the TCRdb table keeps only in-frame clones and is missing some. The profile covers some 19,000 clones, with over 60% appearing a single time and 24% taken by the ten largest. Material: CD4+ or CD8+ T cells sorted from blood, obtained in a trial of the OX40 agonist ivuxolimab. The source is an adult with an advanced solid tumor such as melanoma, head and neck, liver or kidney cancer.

The CDR3 is CASSFGLTGARGDGYTF. In DNA, the CDR3 is TGTGCCAGCAGCTTCGGACTCACAGGGGCCCGGGGTGATGGCTACACCTTC. The genes are TRBV11-2 and TRBJ1-2; the match to TRBD1 covers 7 bases. CDR1 SGHAT and CDR2 FQNNGV come from the germline V gene. Trimming removed 3 bases from V and 6 bases from J; junction bases left unmatched: 16. The CDR3 is 17 residues long.

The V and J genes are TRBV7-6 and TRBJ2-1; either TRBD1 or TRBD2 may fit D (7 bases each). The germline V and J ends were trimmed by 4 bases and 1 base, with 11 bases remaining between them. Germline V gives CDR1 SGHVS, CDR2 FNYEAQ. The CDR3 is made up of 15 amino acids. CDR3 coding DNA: TGTGCCAGCAGCTCCAGGGGGGGGTCCTACAATGAGCAGTTCTTC. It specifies CASSSRGGSYNEQFF. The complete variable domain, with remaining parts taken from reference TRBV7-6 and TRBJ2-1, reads GAGVSQSPRYKVTKRGQDVALRCDPISGHVSLYWYRQALGQGPEFLTYFNYEAQQDKSGLPNDRFSAERPEGSISTLTIQRTEQRDSAMYRCASSSRGGSYNEQFFGPGTRLTVL.

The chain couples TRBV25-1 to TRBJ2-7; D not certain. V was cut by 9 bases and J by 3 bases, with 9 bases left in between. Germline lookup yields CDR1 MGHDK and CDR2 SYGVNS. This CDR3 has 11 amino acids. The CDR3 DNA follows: TGTGCCAGTTCGACGGGCTACGAGCAGTACTTC. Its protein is CASSTGYEQYF.

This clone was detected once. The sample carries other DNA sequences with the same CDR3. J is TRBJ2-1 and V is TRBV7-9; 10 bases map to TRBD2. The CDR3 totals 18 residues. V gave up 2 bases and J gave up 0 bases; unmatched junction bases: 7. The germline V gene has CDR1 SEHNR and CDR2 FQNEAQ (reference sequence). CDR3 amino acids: CASSLLGSGGPSYNEQFF. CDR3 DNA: TGTGCCAGCAGCTTATTGGGTAGCGGGGGGCCCTCCTACAATGAGCAGTTCTTC.

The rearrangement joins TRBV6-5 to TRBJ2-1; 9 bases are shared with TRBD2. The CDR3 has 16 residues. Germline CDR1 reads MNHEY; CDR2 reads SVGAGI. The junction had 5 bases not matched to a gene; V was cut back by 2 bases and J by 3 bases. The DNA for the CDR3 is TGTGCCAGCAGTTACCCGAGCGGGGGGAGCTACAATGAGCAGTTCTTC. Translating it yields CASSYPSGGSYNEQFF.

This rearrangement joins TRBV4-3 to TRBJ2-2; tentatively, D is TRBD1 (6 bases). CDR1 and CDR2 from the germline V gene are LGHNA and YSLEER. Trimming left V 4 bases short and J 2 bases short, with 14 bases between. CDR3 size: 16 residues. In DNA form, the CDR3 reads TGCGCCAGCAGCCCCCGACAGGAACTTAACACCGGGGAGCTGTTTTTT. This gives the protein CASSPRQELNTGELFF.

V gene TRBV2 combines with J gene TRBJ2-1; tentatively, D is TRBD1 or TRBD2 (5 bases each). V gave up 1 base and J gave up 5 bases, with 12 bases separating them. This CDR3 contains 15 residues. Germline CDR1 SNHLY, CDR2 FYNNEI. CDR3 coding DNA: TGTGCCAGCAGTGAAGTGGGGGTAGGCAACAATGAGCAGTTCTTC. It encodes CASSEVGVGNNEQFF.

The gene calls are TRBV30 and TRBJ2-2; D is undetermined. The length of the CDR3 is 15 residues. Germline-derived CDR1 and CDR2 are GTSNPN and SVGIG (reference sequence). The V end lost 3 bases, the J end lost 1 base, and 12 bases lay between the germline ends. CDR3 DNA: TGTGCCTGGAGCATGGAGCTGGTGAACACCGGGGAGCTGTTTTTT. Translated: CAWSMELVNTGELFF. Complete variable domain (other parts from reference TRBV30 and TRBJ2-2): SQTIHQWPATLVQPVGSPLSLECTVEGTSNPNLYWYRQAAGRGLQLLFYSVGIGQISSEVPQNLSASRPQDRQFILSSKKLLLSDSGFYLCAWSMELVNTGELFFGEGSRLTVL.

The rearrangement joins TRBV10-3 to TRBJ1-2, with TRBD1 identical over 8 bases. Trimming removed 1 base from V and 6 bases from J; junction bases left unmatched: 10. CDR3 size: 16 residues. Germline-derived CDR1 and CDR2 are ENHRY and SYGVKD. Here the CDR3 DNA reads TGTGCCATCAGTGAGTTAGGGACAGGCCGCGGGGATGGCTACACCTTC. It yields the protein CAISELGTGRGDGYTF.

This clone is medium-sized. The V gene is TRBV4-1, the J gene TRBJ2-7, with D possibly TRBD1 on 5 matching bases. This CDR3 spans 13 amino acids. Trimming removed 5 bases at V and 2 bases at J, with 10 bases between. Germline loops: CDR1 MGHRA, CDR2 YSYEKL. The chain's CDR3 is CASSFGQTYEQYF. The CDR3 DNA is TGCGCCAGCAGCTTTGGACAAACCTACGAGCAGTACTTC.

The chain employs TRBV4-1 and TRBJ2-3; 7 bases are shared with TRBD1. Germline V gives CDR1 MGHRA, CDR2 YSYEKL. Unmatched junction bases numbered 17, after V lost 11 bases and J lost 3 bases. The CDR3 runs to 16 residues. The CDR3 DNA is TGCGCCGTGTCCTACCAGGAACAGGGGCCTACAGATACGCAGTATTTT. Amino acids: CAVSYQEQGPTDTQYF.

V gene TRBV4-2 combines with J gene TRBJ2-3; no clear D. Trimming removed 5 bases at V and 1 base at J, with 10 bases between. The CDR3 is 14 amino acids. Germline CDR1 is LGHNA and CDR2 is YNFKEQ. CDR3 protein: CASSLEFGTDTQYF. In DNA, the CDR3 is TGTGCCAGCAGCTTGGAGTTCGGCACAGATACGCAGTATTTT.

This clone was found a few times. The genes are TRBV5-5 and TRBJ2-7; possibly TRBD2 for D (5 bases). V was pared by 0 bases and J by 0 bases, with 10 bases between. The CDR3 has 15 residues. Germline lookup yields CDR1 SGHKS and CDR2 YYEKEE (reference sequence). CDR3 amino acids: CASSLGTFSSYEQYF. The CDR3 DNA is TGTGCCAGCAGCTTGGGGACTTTCAGCTCCTACGAGCAGTACTTC.